These 20 T cell receptor beta chains came from one sample sequenced in a study of Ad26.COV2.S vaccination and SARS-CoV-2 variants (dated by TCRdb to about 2021). The time point label on this specimen signifies: individuals recovered from natural SARS-CoV-2 infection. The method was the immunoSEQ multiplex PCR assay. Sourced from immuneACCESS, this table was stored by TCRdb with only in-frame sequences that have V and J called. A share of the clones is absent; for the studies checked, an unresolved V gene accounts for under half, and the remainder has no known explanation. This sample is represented by approximately 400,000 clones; 92% of them were singletons. The ten most abundant clones make up about 3.9% of the sample. Source: peripheral blood, taken after recovery from COVID-19. The receptors shown here come from a human donor who had recovered from COVID-19.

A few counts support this clone. The rearrangement uses TRBV11-3 and TRBJ2-2; perhaps TRBD2 as D (6 bases). The CDR3 is 15 amino acids. Between the trimmed V and J ends, which lost 3 bases and 3 bases, there was a span of 11 bases. Germline loops: CDR1 SGHNT, CDR2 YENEEA. Here the CDR3 DNA reads TGTGCCAGCAGCTTCCGGGGAGGTGACACCGGGGAGCTGTTTTTT. Translation: CASSFRGGDTGELFF.

The chain employs TRBV11-2 and TRBJ2-5; TRBD2 aligns across 7 bases. V was clipped by 4 bases and J by 4 bases; unmatched bases: 18. The CDR3 totals 18 residues. Germline V gene data show CDR1 as SGHAT and CDR2 as FQNNGV. The CDR3 DNA is TGTGCCAGCAGCTCACCCCTCAGACTAGTTGGGAGGGGAGAGACCCAGTACTTC. The encoded protein is CASSSPLRLVGRGETQYF.

The rearrangement uses TRBV28 and TRBJ2-3; 9 bases are a match to TRBD1. The CDR3 extends over 14 amino acids. Germline V gives CDR1 MDHEN, CDR2 SYDVKM. V shed 4 bases, J shed 4 bases, and the junction held 3 bases outside the gene matches. DNA for the CDR3: TGTGCCAGCAGTTCCACAGGGGGCCCAGATACGCAGTATTTT. It specifies CASSSTGGPDTQYF. Filled out from reference TRBV28 and TRBJ2-3, the complete variable domain reads DVKVTQSSRYLVKRTGEKVFLECVQDMDHENMFWYRQDPGLGLRLIYFSYDVKMKEKGDIPEGYSVSREKKERFSLILESASTNQTSMYLCASSSTGGPDTQYFGPGTRLTVL.

This chain uses TRBV9 with TRBJ2-2; D is perhaps TRBD2 (6 bases). Germline CDR1 is SGDLS and CDR2 is YYNGEE. The CDR3 has 14 amino acids. Trimming removed 4 bases at V and 5 bases at J, with 12 bases between. The CDR3 DNA reads as TGTGCCAGCAGCACTGGGGGGAGTACCGGGGAGCTGTTTTTT. This translates into CASSTGGSTGELFF. Variable domain in full (rest from reference TRBV9 and TRBJ2-2): DSGVTQTPKHLITATGQRVTLRCSPRSGDLSVYWYQQSLDQGLQFLIQYYNGEERAKGNILERFSAQQFPDLHSELNLSSLELGDSALYFCASSTGGSTGELFFGEGSRLTVL.

This rearrangement joins TRBV6-2 or TRBV6-3 to TRBJ2-1, with a tentative D call TRBD2 (5 bases). The CDR3 length is 13 residues. Trimming shortened V by 2 bases and J by 4 bases, and 6 bases separated the two germline ends. Germline-derived CDR1 and CDR2 are MNHEY and SVGEGT. The CDR3 bases are TGTGCCAGCAGTTACGGGAGATACAATGAGCAGTTCTTC. It codes for CASSYGRYNEQFF.

The rearrangement links TRBV5-1 to TRBJ1-1; weak D call: TRBD1 (5 bases). The CDR3 is made up of 12 amino acids. With 4 bases removed from V and 4 bases from J, the gap between germline ends came to 8 bases. From germline, CDR1 is SGHRS and CDR2 YFSETQ. The CDR3 spells CASSGRGTEAFF. CDR3 DNA sequence: TGCGCCAGCAGCGGAAGGGGCACTGAAGCTTTCTTT.

V and J are TRBV2 and TRBJ1-1, with D perhaps matching TRBD1 (6 bases). Trimming removed 6 bases at V and 11 bases at J, with 13 bases between. Germline lookup yields CDR1 SNHLY and CDR2 FYNNEI. The CDR3 is made up of 11 amino acids. CDR3 bases: TGTGCCAGCAGCTCGACAGGTGTGGCTTTCTTT. This gives the protein CASSSTGVAFF.

The chain employs TRBV7-3 and TRBJ2-3; D is uncertain. From germline, CDR1 is SGHTA and CDR2 FQGTGA. This CDR3 has 11 amino acids. Trimming left V 4 bases short and J 4 bases short, with 3 bases between. The chain's CDR3 is CASSSADTQYF. CDR3 in DNA: TGTGCCAGCAGCTCGGCAGATACGCAGTATTTT. Complete variable domain (other parts from reference TRBV7-3 and TRBJ2-3): GAGVSQTPSNKVTEKGKYVELRCDPISGHTALYWYRQSLGQGPEFLIYFQGTGAADDSGLPNDRFFAVRPEGSVSTLKIQRTERGDSAVYLCASSSADTQYFGPGTRLTVL.

The count of this clone is one. The J gene is TRBJ2-2, the V gene TRBV7-3, with 8 bases that match TRBD1. Germline assignment: CDR1 SGHTA and CDR2 FQGTGA. J gave up 1 base and V 5 bases, and 9 bases lay outside the gene matches. The CDR3 sequence is 17 residues long. CDR3 protein: CASSLYTGTGNTGELFF. The CDR3 region has the DNA TGTGCCAGCAGCCTATATACCGGGACAGGGAACACCGGGGAGCTGTTTTTT.

The rearrangement uses TRBV9 and TRBJ2-3; D is ambiguous. Trimming shortened V by 3 bases and J by 0 bases, and 14 bases separated the two germline ends. Germline V lookup: CDR1 SGDLS, CDR2 YYNGEE. The CDR3 has 16 amino acids. The CDR3 reads CASSALGWVSTDTQYF. In DNA, the CDR3 is TGTGCCAGCAGCGCGCTCGGGTGGGTTAGCACAGATACGCAGTATTTT.

The rearrangement uses TRBV5-4 and TRBJ2-3; the D is unclear. CDR1 and CDR2 from the germline V gene are SGHNT and YYREEE (reference sequence). Trimming removed 4 bases at V and 6 bases at J, with 9 bases between. This CDR3 contains 12 residues. CDR3 DNA sequence: TGTGCCAGCAGCCAGACTGGGGATACGCAGTATTTT. Translating gives CASSQTGDTQYF.

This chain uses TRBV5-1 with TRBJ2-1; 8 bases agree with TRBD2. This CDR3 spans 16 amino acids. CDR1 and CDR2 (germline): SGHRS, YFSETQ. V lost 5 bases, J lost 0 bases, and 7 bases stayed unmatched. The DNA for the CDR3 is TGCGCCAGCAGTCCGGGAGGGCGTAGCTCCTACAATGAGCAGTTCTTC. As protein: CASSPGGRSSYNEQFF.

This chain connects TRBV4-1 to TRBJ2-7; D unresolved. The CDR3 is 16 residues long. V dropped 0 bases and J dropped 4 bases, with 16 bases sitting between them. Germline assignment: CDR1 MGHRA and CDR2 YSYEKL. The CDR3, as DNA: TGCGCCAGCAGCCAAGAAGTCCAGGTCTACGTTTACGAGCAGTACTTC. This translates into CASSQEVQVYVYEQYF.

As regards this clone: This specimen includes other DNA sequences encoding the same CDR3. The chain couples TRBV27 to TRBJ2-7; a weak D match, TRBD1 (6 bases). The CDR3 runs to 13 residues. Germline V CDR1 and CDR2: MNHEY, SMNVEV (reference sequence). Trimming removed 4 bases from V and 3 bases from J, with 10 bases in between. For the CDR3, the DNA is TGTGCCAGCAGTTCCGGGACACTCTACGAGCAGTACTTC. This encodes CASSSGTLYEQYF.

The J gene is TRBJ2-5, the V gene TRBV5-1; TRBD2 agrees at 7 bases. The CDR3 has 17 residues. The V gene end was trimmed by 0 bases and the J gene end by 0 bases; junction bases not matched to a gene: 8. Germline-derived CDR1 and CDR2 are SGHRS and YFSETQ. The CDR3 is CASSLVGRGLYQETQYF. The CDR3 coding sequence is TGCGCCAGCAGCTTGGTGGGGAGGGGACTTTACCAAGAGACCCAGTACTTC.

This chain uses TRBV29-1 with TRBJ2-5; 7 nucleotides align to TRBD1. Germline V gene data show CDR1 as SQVTM and CDR2 as ANQGSEA. V dropped 3 bases and J dropped 4; count of bases not matched to a gene: 5. There are 13 residues in the CDR3. The CDR3 region has the DNA TGCAGCGTTGATGGGGCAGGGGGAGAGACCCAGTACTTC. Its protein product is CSVDGAGGETQYF.

The chain combines TRBV9 with TRBJ1-3; 11 bases match TRBD1. The V gene end was trimmed by 0 bases and the J gene end by 9 bases; junction bases not matched to a gene: 8. This CDR3 region has 16 residues. Looked up from germline, CDR1 is SGDLS and CDR2 is YYNGEE. This chain's CDR3 is CASSVAGQGEFGTIYF. The CDR3 bases are TGTGCCAGCAGCGTAGCGGGACAGGGGGAGTTCGGCACCATATATTTT.

This clone was seen a single time. The chain employs TRBV12-3 or TRBV12-4 and TRBJ2-7; 7 bases match TRBD1. The CDR3 consists of 13 residues. V gave up 11 bases and J gave up 3 bases; unmatched junction bases: 10. CDR3 amino acids: CASTPGQLYEQYF. The CDR3, as DNA: TGTGCCTCAACCCCGGGACAGCTCTACGAGCAGTACTTC.

V gene TRBV29-1 combines with J gene TRBJ2-7; TRBD2 agrees at 8 bases. This CDR3 spans 12 amino acids. CDR1 and CDR2 (germline): SQVTM, ANQGSEA. J was trimmed by 0 bases and V by 7 bases; bases with no gene match: 2. The CDR3 nucleotides read TGCAGCGCGGGGGGGAGCTCCTACGAGCAGTACTTC. Its protein product is CSAGGSSYEQYF.

The chain links TRBV6-2 or TRBV6-3 to TRBJ2-3; 11 positions match TRBD2. V was clipped by 6 bases and J by 5 bases; unmatched bases: 10. This CDR3 is 16 amino acids long. Germline CDR1 reads MNHEY; CDR2 reads SVGEGT. The CDR3 protein is CASSFDSGGAKDTQYF. CDR3 DNA: TGTGCCAGCAGCTTCGATAGCGGGGGGGCCAAAGATACGCAGTATTTT.